A selection of T cell receptor beta chains follows, all from one sample in a study of HIV-infected patients and healthy controls. TCRdb reanalysed the 5' RACE reads using MiXCR and keeps one entry per CDR3 protein. The sample consists of thousands of distinct CDR3 sequences, around 8.3% of them appearing once. The material was blood, obtained before antiretroviral therapy. The source is an adult with HIV infection. The CDR3 runs from the conserved cysteine through the conserved F or W. Fields, in order: V gene, D gene, clone size, J gene, CDR3 protein, CDR3 DNA. The D gene is left open where the match is weak. Clone size, where shown, is once, few, many, or a class for clones that have expanded.

V gene: TRBV24-1
D gene: -
clone size: many
J gene: TRBJ1-5
CDR3 protein: CATSDRQGGPNQPQHF
CDR3 DNA: TGTGCCACCAGTGATCGTCAGGGAGGCCCCAATCAGCCCCAGCATTTT

V gene: TRBV20-1
D gene: -
clone size: many
J gene: TRBJ2-5
CDR3 protein: CSAAGSQETQYF
CDR3 DNA: TGCAGTGCTGCAGGGTCCCAAGAGACCCAGTACTTC

V gene: TRBV25-1
D gene: -
clone size: many
J gene: TRBJ1-6
CDR3 protein: CASTGSFNSPLHF
CDR3 DNA: TGTGCCAGTACAGGGAGCTTTAATTCACCCCTCCACTTT

V gene: TRBV7-3
D gene: -
clone size: medium-sized
J gene: TRBJ1-3
CDR3 protein: CASSSGGGNTIYF
CDR3 DNA: TGTGCCAGCAGCTCGGGTGGCGGAAACACCATATATTTT

V gene: TRBV5-1
D gene: TRBD2
clone size: many
J gene: TRBJ2-1
CDR3 protein: CASSKLAGALNEQFF
CDR3 DNA: TGCGCCAGCAGCAAACTAGCGGGAGCATTAAATGAGCAGTTCTTC

V gene: TRBV6-5
D gene: TRBD1
clone size: medium-sized
J gene: TRBJ1-1
CDR3 protein: CASWGQARTEAFF
CDR3 DNA: TGTGCCAGCTGGGGACAGGCTCGCACTGAAGCTTTCTTT

V gene: TRBV5-1
D gene: -
clone size: many
J gene: TRBJ1-1
CDR3 protein: CASSGGARLNTEAFF
CDR3 DNA: TGCGCCAGCTCCGGGGGGGCCCGGCTGAACACTGAAGCTTTCTTT

V gene: TRBV28
D gene: TRBD1
clone size: few
J gene: TRBJ1-2
CDR3 protein: CASSLVKAGTGDGYTF
CDR3 DNA: TGTGCCAGCAGTTTGGTTAAGGCCGGGACAGGAGATGGCTACACCTTC

V gene: TRBV7-2
D gene: -
clone size: many
J gene: TRBJ1-5
CDR3 protein: CASTPRAGSNQPQHF
CDR3 DNA: TGTGCCAGCACCCCCCGGGCAGGGAGCAATCAGCCCCAGCATTTT

V gene: TRBV12-5
D gene: -
clone size: -
J gene: TRBJ1-1
CDR3 protein: CASGPGQSYTEAFF
CDR3 DNA: TGTGCTAGTGGCCCTGGGCAGAGTTACACTGAAGCTTTCTTT

V gene: TRBV3-1
D gene: -
clone size: many
J gene: TRBJ1-1
CDR3 protein: CASSLKLNTEAFF
CDR3 DNA: TGTGCCAGCAGCCTTAAGCTGAACACTGAAGCTTTCTTT

V gene: TRBV6-1
D gene: -
clone size: many
J gene: TRBJ1-1
CDR3 protein: CASSMTLSGTEAFF
CDR3 DNA: TGTGCCAGCAGTATGACCCTCTCGGGCACTGAAGCTTTCTTT

V gene: TRBV15
D gene: TRBD1
clone size: -
J gene: TRBJ1-1
CDR3 protein: CATSRTGLGTEAFF
CDR3 DNA: TGTGCCACCAGCAGGACAGGGTTGGGGACTGAAGCTTTCTTT

V gene: TRBV12-5
D gene: -
clone size: medium-sized
J gene: TRBJ1-5
CDR3 protein: CASGFSPQPQHF
CDR3 DNA: TGTGCTAGTGGTTTTTCCCCCCAGCCCCAGCATTTT

V gene: TRBV3-1
D gene: TRBD2
clone size: many
J gene: TRBJ2-7
CDR3 protein: CASSQRLAGGRYEQYF
CDR3 DNA: TGTGCCAGCAGCCAACGACTAGCGGGAGGGCGCTACGAGCAGTACTTC

V gene: TRBV28
D gene: -
clone size: medium-sized
J gene: TRBJ1-5
CDR3 protein: CASSSPQGGGQPQHF
CDR3 DNA: TGTGCCAGCAGTTCCCCACAGGGAGGGGGACAGCCCCAGCATTTT

V gene: TRBV19
D gene: -
clone size: medium-sized
J gene: TRBJ1-5
CDR3 protein: CASSIAVGSGQPQHF
CDR3 DNA: TGTGCCAGTAGTATAGCAGTGGGCTCAGGGCAGCCCCAGCATTTT

V gene: TRBV12-3/TRBV12-4
D gene: TRBD1
clone size: many
J gene: TRBJ2-1
CDR3 protein: CASREGQQLLRGEQFF
CDR3 DNA: TGTGCCAGCAGAGAGGGACAGCAGCTTCTCCGAGGAGAGCAGTTCTTC

V gene: TRBV2
D gene: -
clone size: many
J gene: TRBJ1-5
CDR3 protein: CASSRDKGQPQHF
CDR3 DNA: TGTGCCAGCAGTAGGGACAAAGGTCAGCCCCAGCATTTT

V gene: TRBV28
D gene: -
clone size: large
J gene: TRBJ2-5
CDR3 protein: CASTPGLEETQYF
CDR3 DNA: TGTGCCAGCACCCCGGGACTGGAAGAGACCCAGTACTTC

V gene: TRBV29-1
D gene: TRBD1
clone size: few
J gene: TRBJ1-2
CDR3 protein: CSVVRGQGDEDF
CDR3 DNA: TGCAGCGTTGTTAGGGGACAGGGGGACGAGGACTTC

V gene: TRBV5-5
D gene: TRBD1
clone size: -
J gene: TRBJ1-1
CDR3 protein: CASSLGQGGMNTEAFF
CDR3 DNA: TGTGCCAGCAGCCTTGGACAGGGGGGAATGAACACTGAAGCTTTCTTT

V gene: TRBV10-3
D gene: TRBD1
clone size: many
J gene: TRBJ1-1
CDR3 protein: CAISESRGLAFF
CDR3 DNA: TGTGCCATCAGTGAGTCGAGGGGGCTTGCTTTCTTT

V gene: TRBV19
D gene: -
clone size: -
J gene: TRBJ2-7
CDR3 protein: CASSIWLVSSENSYEQYF
CDR3 DNA: TGTGCCAGTAGTATTTGGCTAGTGAGTAGCGAGAACTCCTACGAGCAGTACTTC

V gene: TRBV7-9
D gene: -
clone size: few
J gene: TRBJ2-2
CDR3 protein: CASSQATGNTGELFF
CDR3 DNA: TGTGCCAGCAGCCAAGCTACAGGGAACACCGGGGAGCTGTTTTTT

V gene: TRBV7-2
D gene: -
clone size: -
J gene: TRBJ2-1
CDR3 protein: CASSLPFRNEQFF
CDR3 DNA: TGTGCCAGCAGCCTTCCTTTTAGGAATGAGCAGTTCTTC

V gene: TRBV2
D gene: TRBD1
clone size: many
J gene: TRBJ1-1
CDR3 protein: CASSLPGQGPEAFF
CDR3 DNA: TGTGCCAGCAGTCTCCCGGGACAGGGGCCTGAAGCTTTCTTT

V gene: TRBV5-8
D gene: TRBD1
clone size: -
J gene: TRBJ2-6
CDR3 protein: CASSAIVGQGSGANVLTF
CDR3 DNA: TGTGCCAGCAGCGCAATAGTAGGACAGGGGTCCGGGGCCAACGTCCTGACTTTC

V gene: TRBV27
D gene: -
clone size: many
J gene: TRBJ1-5
CDR3 protein: CASSFSGDQPQHF
CDR3 DNA: TGTGCCAGCAGTTTTTCGGGAGATCAGCCCCAGCATTTT

V gene: TRBV30
D gene: -
clone size: medium-sized
J gene: TRBJ2-1
CDR3 protein: CAWSPSGNTYNEQFF
CDR3 DNA: TGTGCCTGGAGTCCCTCCGGGAATACCTACAATGAGCAGTTCTTC

V gene: TRBV5-1
D gene: -
clone size: medium-sized
J gene: TRBJ1-1
CDR3 protein: CASSLTGKNTEAFF
CDR3 DNA: TGCGCCAGCAGCTTGACAGGGAAGAACACTGAAGCTTTCTTT

V gene: TRBV7-9
D gene: TRBD1
clone size: -
J gene: TRBJ2-5
CDR3 protein: CASSPDREQETQYF
CDR3 DNA: TGTGCCAGCAGCCCGGACAGGGAACAAGAGACCCAGTACTTC

V gene: TRBV28
D gene: -
clone size: once
J gene: TRBJ1-1
CDR3 protein: CASTLVGAVTEAFF
CDR3 DNA: TGTGCCAGCACCTTGGTTGGGGCGGTCACTGAAGCTTTCTTT

V gene: TRBV7-9
D gene: -
clone size: many
J gene: TRBJ2-7
CDR3 protein: CASSPRPGEQYF
CDR3 DNA: TGTGCCAGCAGCCCCCGCCCGGGCGAGCAGTACTTC

V gene: TRBV5-1
D gene: TRBD1
clone size: few
J gene: TRBJ1-1
CDR3 protein: CASSFGQGGNTEAFF
CDR3 DNA: TGCGCCAGCAGCTTCGGACAGGGGGGCAACACTGAAGCTTTCTTT

V gene: TRBV7-9
D gene: -
clone size: medium-sized
J gene: TRBJ1-5
CDR3 protein: CASSSGGAQGQPQHF
CDR3 DNA: TGTGCCAGCAGCTCTGGGGGGGCTCAGGGTCAGCCCCAGCATTTT

V gene: TRBV14
D gene: TRBD1
clone size: -
J gene: TRBJ1-2
CDR3 protein: CASSPGTDYGYTF
CDR3 DNA: TGTGCCAGCAGCCCCGGGACAGACTATGGCTACACCTTC

V gene: TRBV11-1
D gene: -
clone size: -
J gene: TRBJ1-1
CDR3 protein: CASSVGMGVATEAFF
CDR3 DNA: TGTGCCAGCAGCGTAGGGATGGGGGTTGCCACTGAAGCTTTCTTT

V gene: TRBV29-1
D gene: TRBD1
clone size: medium-sized
J gene: TRBJ1-4
CDR3 protein: CSVDPTGRAEKLFF
CDR3 DNA: TGCAGCGTTGACCCGACAGGGCGAGCTGAAAAACTGTTTTTT

V gene: TRBV6-5
D gene: -
clone size: medium-sized
J gene: TRBJ2-7
CDR3 protein: CASSSVYEQYF
CDR3 DNA: TGTGCCAGCAGTTCTGTCTACGAGCAGTACTTC

V gene: TRBV12-3/TRBV12-4
D gene: -
clone size: many
J gene: TRBJ1-2
CDR3 protein: CASSYNYGYTF
CDR3 DNA: TGTGCCAGCAGTTATAACTATGGCTACACCTTC

V gene: TRBV6-6
D gene: TRBD1
clone size: medium-sized
J gene: TRBJ1-4
CDR3 protein: CASSYSRTGVSNEKLFF
CDR3 DNA: TGTGCCAGCAGTTACTCCCGGACAGGGGTCTCGAATGAAAAACTGTTTTTT

V gene: TRBV28
D gene: -
clone size: -
J gene: TRBJ2-7
CDR3 protein: CASSKDGGYYEQYF
CDR3 DNA: TGTGCCAGCAGCAAAGACGGGGGTTACTACGAGCAGTACTTC

V gene: TRBV4-1
D gene: TRBD1
clone size: many
J gene: TRBJ1-2
CDR3 protein: CASSPRDREFWDYGYTF
CDR3 DNA: TGCGCCAGCAGCCCCCGGGACAGGGAGTTTTGGGACTATGGCTACACCTTC

V gene: TRBV28
D gene: TRBD1
clone size: few
J gene: TRBJ1-5
CDR3 protein: CASSSDREENQPQHF
CDR3 DNA: TGTGCCAGCAGTTCCGACAGGGAGGAGAATCAGCCCCAGCATTTT

V gene: TRBV20-1
D gene: -
clone size: medium-sized
J gene: TRBJ2-7
CDR3 protein: CSASRGMGEQYF
CDR3 DNA: TGCAGTGCTAGTAGGGGAATGGGGGAGCAGTACTTC

V gene: TRBV11-2
D gene: -
clone size: medium-sized
J gene: TRBJ1-2
CDR3 protein: CASSSDSNYGYTF
CDR3 DNA: TGTGCCAGCAGCTCGGACAGTAACTATGGCTACACCTTC

V gene: TRBV20-1
D gene: TRBD2
clone size: medium-sized
J gene: TRBJ2-7
CDR3 protein: CSARTGTSSYEQYF
CDR3 DNA: TGCAGTGCTAGAACCGGGACTAGCTCCTACGAGCAGTACTTC

V gene: TRBV29-1
D gene: TRBD1
clone size: -
J gene: TRBJ2-3
CDR3 protein: CSASQGASTDTQYF
CDR3 DNA: TGCAGCGCTTCCCAGGGGGCGAGCACAGATACGCAGTATTTT

V gene: TRBV12-3/TRBV12-4
D gene: -
clone size: large
J gene: TRBJ2-4
CDR3 protein: CASSMGSNGIQYF
CDR3 DNA: TGTGCCAGCAGTATGGGTAGTAACGGCATTCAGTACTTC

V gene: TRBV27
D gene: TRBD1
clone size: many
J gene: TRBJ1-2
CDR3 protein: CASSPSQGVGGYTF
CDR3 DNA: TGTGCCAGCAGTCCCTCTCAGGGGGTTGGGGGCTACACCTTC

V gene: TRBV28
D gene: -
clone size: large
J gene: TRBJ1-1
CDR3 protein: CASSFSAELGTEAFF
CDR3 DNA: TGTGCCAGCAGCTTTTCAGCTGAATTGGGCACTGAAGCTTTCTTT

V gene: TRBV28
D gene: -
clone size: few
J gene: TRBJ1-4
CDR3 protein: CASSPPPAGEKLFF
CDR3 DNA: TGTGCCAGCAGCCCCCCTCCGGCAGGGGAAAAACTGTTTTTT

V gene: TRBV3-1
D gene: -
clone size: few
J gene: TRBJ2-1
CDR3 protein: CASSRGAVSSYNEQFF
CDR3 DNA: TGTGCCAGCAGCCGGGGGGCGGTGAGCTCCTACAATGAGCAGTTCTTC

V gene: TRBV5-4
D gene: -
clone size: few
J gene: TRBJ1-6
CDR3 protein: CASSLDRNSPLHF
CDR3 DNA: TGTGCCAGCAGCCTCGACAGGAATTCACCCCTCCACTTT